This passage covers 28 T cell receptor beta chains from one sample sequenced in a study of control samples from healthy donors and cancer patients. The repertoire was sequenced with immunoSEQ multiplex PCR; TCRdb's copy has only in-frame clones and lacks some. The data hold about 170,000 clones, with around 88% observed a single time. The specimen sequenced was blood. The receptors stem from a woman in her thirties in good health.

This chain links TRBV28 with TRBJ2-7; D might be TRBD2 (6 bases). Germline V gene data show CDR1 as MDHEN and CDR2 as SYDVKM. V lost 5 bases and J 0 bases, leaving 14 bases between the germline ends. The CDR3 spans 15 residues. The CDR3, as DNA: TGTGCCAGCAGTCCCTTGGGGAGGAGCTCCTACGAGCAGTACTTC. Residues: CASSPLGRSSYEQYF.

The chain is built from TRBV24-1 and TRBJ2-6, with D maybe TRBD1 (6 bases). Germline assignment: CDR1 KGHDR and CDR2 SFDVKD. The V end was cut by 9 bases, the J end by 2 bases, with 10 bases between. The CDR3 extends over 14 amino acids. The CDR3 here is CATGQGTGANVLTF. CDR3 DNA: TGTGCCACCGGCCAGGGGACTGGGGCCAACGTCCTGACTTTC.

The CDR3 coding sequence is TGTGCCAGTAGCAAGGGCGGGATATACACAGATACGCAGTATTTT. Amino acid sequence: CASSKGGIYTDTQYF. The chain links TRBV19 to TRBJ2-3, with D maybe TRBD2 (6 bases). Germline assignment: CDR1 LNHDA and CDR2 SQIVND (reference sequence). The CDR3 extends over 15 amino acids. Trimming took 6 bases from V and 2 from J, leaving 15 bases between them.

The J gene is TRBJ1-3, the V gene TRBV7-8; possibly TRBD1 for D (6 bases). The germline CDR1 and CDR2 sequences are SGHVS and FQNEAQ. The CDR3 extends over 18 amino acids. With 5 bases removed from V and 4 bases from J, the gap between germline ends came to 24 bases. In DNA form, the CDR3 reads TGTGCCAGCAGCCCACGTCCTCCGGGACACCAAAGGGGAAACACCATATATTTT. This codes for CASSPRPPGHQRGNTIYF. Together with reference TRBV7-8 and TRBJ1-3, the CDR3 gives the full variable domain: GAGVSQSPRYKVAKRGQDVALRCDPISGHVSLFWYQQALGQGPEFLTYFQNEAQLDKSGLPSDRFFAERPEGSVSTLKIQRTQQEDSAVYLCASSPRPPGHQRGNTIYFGEGSWLTVV.

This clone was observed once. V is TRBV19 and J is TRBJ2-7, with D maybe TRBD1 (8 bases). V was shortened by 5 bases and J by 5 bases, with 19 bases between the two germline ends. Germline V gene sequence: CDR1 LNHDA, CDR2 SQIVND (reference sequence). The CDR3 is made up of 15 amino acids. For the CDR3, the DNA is TGTGCCAGTAGTCCCGGGGGGACGGACAGGGACGAGCAGTACTTC. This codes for CASSPGGTDRDEQYF.

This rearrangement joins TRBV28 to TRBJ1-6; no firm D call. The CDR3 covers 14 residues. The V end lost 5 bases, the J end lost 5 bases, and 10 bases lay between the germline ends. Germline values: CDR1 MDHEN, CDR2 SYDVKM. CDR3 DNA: TGTGCCAGCAGTGGGCAGCTCCATAATTCACCCCTCCACTTT. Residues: CASSGQLHNSPLHF. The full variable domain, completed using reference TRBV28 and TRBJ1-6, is DVKVTQSSRYLVKRTGEKVFLECVQDMDHENMFWYRQDPGLGLRLIYFSYDVKMKEKGDIPEGYSVSREKKERFSLILESASTNQTSMYLCASSGQLHNSPLHFGNGTRLTVT.

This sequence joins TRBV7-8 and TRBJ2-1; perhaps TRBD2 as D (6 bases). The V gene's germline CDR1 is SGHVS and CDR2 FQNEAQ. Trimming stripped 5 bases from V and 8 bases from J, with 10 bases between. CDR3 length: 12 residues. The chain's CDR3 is CASSKPGDEQFF. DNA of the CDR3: TGTGCCAGCAGCAAACCGGGGGATGAGCAGTTCTTC. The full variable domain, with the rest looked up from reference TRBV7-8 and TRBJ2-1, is GAGVSQSPRYKVAKRGQDVALRCDPISGHVSLFWYQQALGQGPEFLTYFQNEAQLDKSGLPSDRFFAERPEGSVSTLKIQRTQQEDSAVYLCASSKPGDEQFFGPGTRLTVL.

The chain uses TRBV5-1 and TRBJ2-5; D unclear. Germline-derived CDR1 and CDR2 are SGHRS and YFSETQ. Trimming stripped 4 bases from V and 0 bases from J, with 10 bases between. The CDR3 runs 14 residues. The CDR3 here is CASSTRTYQETQYF. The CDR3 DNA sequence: TGCGCCAGCAGCACTCGAACGTACCAAGAGACCCAGTACTTC. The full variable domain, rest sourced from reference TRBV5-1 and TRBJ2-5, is KAGVTQTPRYLIKTRGQQVTLSCSPISGHRSVSWYQQTPGQGLQFLFEYFSETQRNKGNFPGRFSGRQFSNSRSEMNVSTLELGDSALYLCASSTRTYQETQYFGPGTRLLVL.

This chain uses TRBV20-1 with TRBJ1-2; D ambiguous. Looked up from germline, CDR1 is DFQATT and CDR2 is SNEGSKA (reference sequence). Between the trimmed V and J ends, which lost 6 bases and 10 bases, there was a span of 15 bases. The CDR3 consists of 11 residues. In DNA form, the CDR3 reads TGCAGTGCCCGCGGGGAAGGGATCTACACCTTC. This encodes CSARGEGIYTF.

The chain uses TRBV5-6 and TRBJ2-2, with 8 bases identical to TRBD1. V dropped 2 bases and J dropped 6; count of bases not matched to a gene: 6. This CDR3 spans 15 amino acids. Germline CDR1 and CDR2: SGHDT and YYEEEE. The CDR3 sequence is CASSFPGGRSGELFF. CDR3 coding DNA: TGTGCCAGCAGCTTTCCAGGGGGCAGGTCCGGGGAGCTGTTTTTT.

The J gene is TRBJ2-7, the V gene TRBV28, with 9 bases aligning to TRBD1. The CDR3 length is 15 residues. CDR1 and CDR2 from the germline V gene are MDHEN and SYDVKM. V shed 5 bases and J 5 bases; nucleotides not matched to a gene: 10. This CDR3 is CASSTHPRTGDEQYF. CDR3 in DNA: TGTGCCAGCAGTACGCACCCCCGGACAGGGGACGAGCAGTACTTC.

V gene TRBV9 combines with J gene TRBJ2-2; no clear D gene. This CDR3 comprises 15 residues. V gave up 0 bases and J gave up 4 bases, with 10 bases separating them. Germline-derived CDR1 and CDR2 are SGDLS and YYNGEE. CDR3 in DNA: TGTGCCAGCAGCGTAGGTGGGGTACTCACCGGGGAGCTGTTTTTT. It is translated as CASSVGGVLTGELFF. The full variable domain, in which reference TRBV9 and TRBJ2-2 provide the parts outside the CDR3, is DSGVTQTPKHLITATGQRVTLRCSPRSGDLSVYWYQQSLDQGLQFLIQYYNGEERAKGNILERFSAQQFPDLHSELNLSSLELGDSALYFCASSVGGVLTGELFFGEGSRLTVL.

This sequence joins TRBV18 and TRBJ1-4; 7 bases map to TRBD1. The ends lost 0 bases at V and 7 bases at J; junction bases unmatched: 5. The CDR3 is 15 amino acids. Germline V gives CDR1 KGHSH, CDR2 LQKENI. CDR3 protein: CASSPPAGGGEKLFF. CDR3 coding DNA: TGTGCCAGCTCACCACCCGCAGGGGGGGGTGAAAAACTGTTTTTT.

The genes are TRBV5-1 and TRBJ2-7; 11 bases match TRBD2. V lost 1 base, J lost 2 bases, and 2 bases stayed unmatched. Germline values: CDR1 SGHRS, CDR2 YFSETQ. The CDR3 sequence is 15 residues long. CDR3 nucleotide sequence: TGCGCCAGCAGCTTGAGACTAGCGGGAACCTACGAGCAGTACTTC. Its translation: CASSLRLAGTYEQYF.

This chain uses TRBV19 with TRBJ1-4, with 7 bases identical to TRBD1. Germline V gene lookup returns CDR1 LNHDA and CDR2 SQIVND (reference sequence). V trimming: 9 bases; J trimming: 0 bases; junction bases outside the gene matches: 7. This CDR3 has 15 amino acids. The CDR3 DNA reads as TGTGCCAGCAAATCGACAGGGCCAACTAATGAAAAACTGTTTTTT. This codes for CASKSTGPTNEKLFF. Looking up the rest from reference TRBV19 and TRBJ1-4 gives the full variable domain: DGGITQSPKYLFRKEGQNVTLSCEQNLNHDAMYWYRQDPGQGLRLIYYSQIVNDFQKGDIAEGYSVSREKKESFPLTVTSAQKNPTAFYLCASKSTGPTNEKLFFGSGTQLSVL.

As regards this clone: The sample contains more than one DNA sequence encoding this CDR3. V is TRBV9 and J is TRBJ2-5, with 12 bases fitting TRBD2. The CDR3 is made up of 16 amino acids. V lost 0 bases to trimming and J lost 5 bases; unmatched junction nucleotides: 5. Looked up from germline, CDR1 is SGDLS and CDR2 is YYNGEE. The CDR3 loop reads CASSVGASGGAETQYF. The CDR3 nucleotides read TGTGCCAGCAGCGTAGGGGCTAGCGGGGGGGCGGAGACCCAGTACTTC.

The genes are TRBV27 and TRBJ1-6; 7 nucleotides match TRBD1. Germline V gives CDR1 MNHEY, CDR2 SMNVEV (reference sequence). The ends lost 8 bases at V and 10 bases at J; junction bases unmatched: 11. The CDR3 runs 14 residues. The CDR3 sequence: CASGDDRERSPLHF. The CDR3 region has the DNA TGTGCCAGCGGAGACGACAGGGAAAGATCACCCCTCCACTTT.

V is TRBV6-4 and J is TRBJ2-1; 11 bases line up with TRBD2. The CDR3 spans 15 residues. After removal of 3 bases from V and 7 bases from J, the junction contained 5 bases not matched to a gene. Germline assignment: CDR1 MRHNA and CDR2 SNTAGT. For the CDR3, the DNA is TGTGCCAGCAGTGAGCTAGCGGGGGGCTTTAATGAGCAGTTCTTC. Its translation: CASSELAGGFNEQFF.

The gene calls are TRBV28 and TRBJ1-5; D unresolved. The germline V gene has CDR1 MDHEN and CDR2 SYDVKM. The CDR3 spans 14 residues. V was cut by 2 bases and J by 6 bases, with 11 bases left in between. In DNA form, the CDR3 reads TGTGCCAGCAGTTTAGATCGGTTTCCTCAGCCCCAGCATTTT. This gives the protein CASSLDRFPQPQHF.

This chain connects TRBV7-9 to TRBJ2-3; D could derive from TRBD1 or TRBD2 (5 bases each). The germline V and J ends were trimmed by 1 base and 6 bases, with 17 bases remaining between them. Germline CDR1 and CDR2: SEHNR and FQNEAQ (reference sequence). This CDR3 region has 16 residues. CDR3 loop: CASSLERQGPYDTQYF. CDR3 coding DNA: TGTGCCAGCAGCTTAGAACGGCAGGGACCATACGATACGCAGTATTTT.

The DNA for the CDR3 is TGTGCCAGCAGCCCACGACTAAGCCCAGATACGCAGTATTTT. Translating it yields CASSPRLSPDTQYF. V is TRBV7-9 and J is TRBJ2-3, with D perhaps matching TRBD2 (5 bases). This CDR3 contains 14 residues. The V gene lost 5 bases and the J gene lost 4 bases, with 13 bases spanning the gap. In germline, CDR1 is SEHNR, CDR2 FQNEAQ (reference sequence).

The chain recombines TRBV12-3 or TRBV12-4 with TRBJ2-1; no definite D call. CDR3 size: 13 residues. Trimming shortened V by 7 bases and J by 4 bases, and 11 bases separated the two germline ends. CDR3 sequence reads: CASTFSRYNEQFF. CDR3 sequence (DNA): TGTGCCAGCACTTTCTCACGTTACAATGAGCAGTTCTTC.

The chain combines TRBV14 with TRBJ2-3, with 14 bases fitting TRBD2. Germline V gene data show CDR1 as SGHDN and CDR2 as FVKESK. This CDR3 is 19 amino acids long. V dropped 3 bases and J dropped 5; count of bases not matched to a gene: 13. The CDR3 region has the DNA TGTGCCAGCAGCCAGGGGCCCAGACTAGCGGGGGGGCCTCAAGATACGCAGTATTTT. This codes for CASSQGPRLAGGPQDTQYF.

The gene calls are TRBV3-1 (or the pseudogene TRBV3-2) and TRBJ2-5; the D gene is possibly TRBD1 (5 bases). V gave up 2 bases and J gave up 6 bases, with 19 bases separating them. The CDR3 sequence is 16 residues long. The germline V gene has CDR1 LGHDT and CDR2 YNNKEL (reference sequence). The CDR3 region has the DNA TGTGCCAGCAGCCAAAACCCTTATGGGGCGGCTCAGACCCAGTACTTC. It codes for CASSQNPYGAAQTQYF.

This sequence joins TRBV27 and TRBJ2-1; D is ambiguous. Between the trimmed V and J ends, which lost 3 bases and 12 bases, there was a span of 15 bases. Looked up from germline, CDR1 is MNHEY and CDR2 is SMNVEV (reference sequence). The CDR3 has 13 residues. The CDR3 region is CASSFSRPGGQFF. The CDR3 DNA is TGTGCCAGCAGTTTCTCTCGACCAGGTGGGCAGTTCTTC.

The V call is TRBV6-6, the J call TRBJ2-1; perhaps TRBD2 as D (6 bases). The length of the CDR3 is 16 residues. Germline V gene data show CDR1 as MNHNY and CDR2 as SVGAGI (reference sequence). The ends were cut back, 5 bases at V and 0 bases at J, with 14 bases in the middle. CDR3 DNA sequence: TGTGCCAGCAGTACGGGGGACGTCTTCTCCTACAATGAGCAGTTCTTC. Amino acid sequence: CASSTGDVFSYNEQFF.

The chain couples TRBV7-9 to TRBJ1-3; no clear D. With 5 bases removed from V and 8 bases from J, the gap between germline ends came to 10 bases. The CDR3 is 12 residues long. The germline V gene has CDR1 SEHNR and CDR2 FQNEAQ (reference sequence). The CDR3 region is CASSPTEDTIYF. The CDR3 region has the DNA TGTGCCAGCAGCCCCACGGAGGACACCATATATTTT.

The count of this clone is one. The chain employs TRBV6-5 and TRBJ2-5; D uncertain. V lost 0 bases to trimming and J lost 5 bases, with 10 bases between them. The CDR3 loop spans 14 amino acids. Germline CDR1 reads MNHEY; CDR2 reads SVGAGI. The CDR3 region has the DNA TGTGCCAGCAGTTACTCGGCCCCTATCGAGACCCAGTACTTC. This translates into CASSYSAPIETQYF.